These 28 T cell receptor beta chains originate from one sample sequenced in a study of blood T cell repertoires in COVID-19. The protocol was immunoSEQ multiplex PCR, while the TCRdb copy is restricted to in-frame clones and leaves out a portion. The sample lists 55,000 to 70,000 clones, about three quarters seen once, with about 15% in the top ten. Sequencing input: peripheral blood. These receptors all come from an elderly man with acute or convalescent COVID-19.

This chain joins TRBV18 and TRBJ1-6; D gene ambiguous. The CDR3 covers 15 residues. The V end lost 4 bases, the J end lost 11 bases, and 18 bases lay between the germline ends. The germline V gene has CDR1 KGHSH and CDR2 LQKENI. CDR3 sequence reads: CASSRGYLLVAPLHF. CDR3 bases: TGTGCCAGCTCACGAGGGTACCTGCTGGTGGCACCCCTCCACTTT.

The chain has TRBV7-2 and TRBJ2-7, with D maybe TRBD1 (6 bases). From germline, CDR1 is SGHTA and CDR2 FQGNSA. The CDR3 loop spans 14 amino acids. Between the trimmed V and J ends, which lost 1 base and 6 bases, there was a span of 13 bases. Here the CDR3 DNA reads TGTGCCAGCAGCTTAGGAGGGGGATATTCCGAGCAGTACTTC. It translates to CASSLGGGYSEQYF.

The chain couples TRBV11-3 to TRBJ2-5, with D perhaps matching TRBD2 (5 bases). The CDR3 loop spans 15 amino acids. The ends were cut back, 1 base at V and 0 bases at J, with 9 bases in the middle. Germline CDR1 and CDR2: SGHNT and YENEEA. The CDR3 DNA is TGTGCCAGCAGCTTAGGAGATAGCGACCAAGAGACCCAGTACTTC. It codes for CASSLGDSDQETQYF. The entire variable domain, with the rest obtained from reference TRBV11-3 and TRBJ2-5, is as follows: EAGVVQSPRYKIIEKKQPVAFWCNPISGHNTLYWYLQNLGQGPELLIRYENEEAVDDSQLPKDRFSAERLKGVDSTLKIQPAELGDSAVYLCASSLGDSDQETQYFGPGTRLLVL.

The chain recombines TRBV28 with TRBJ2-4; 11 nucleotides line up with TRBD2. This CDR3 comprises 15 residues. The V segment lost 5 bases and the J segment 4 bases; nucleotides outside the gene matches: 4. Germline V lookup: CDR1 MDHEN, CDR2 SYDVKM. The CDR3 DNA is TGTGCCAGCAGTGGTAGCGGGAGGGGGAAAAACATTCAGTACTTC. Translating gives CASSGSGRGKNIQYF. Full variable domain (rest looked up from reference TRBV28 and TRBJ2-4): DVKVTQSSRYLVKRTGEKVFLECVQDMDHENMFWYRQDPGLGLRLIYFSYDVKMKEKGDIPEGYSVSREKKERFSLILESASTNQTSMYLCASSGSGRGKNIQYFGAGTRLSVL.

Notes on this clone: At one end the junction does not follow the germline gene, possibly because of a read error. The chain recombines TRBV7-7 with TRBJ1-1; 10 bases fit TRBD1. There are 15 residues in the CDR3. Germline loops: CDR1 SSHAT, CDR2 FNYEAQ (reference sequence). As DNA, the CDR3 is TGTGCTAGCAGCGCACTCGGACAGGGGGTCACTGAAGCTTTCTTT. This encodes CASSALGQGVTEAFF.

V is TRBV28 and J is TRBJ2-5; TRBD2 is a possible D gene (5 bases). The CDR3 contains 15 residues. Germline V gene data show CDR1 as MDHEN and CDR2 as SYDVKM. The V gene lost 4 bases and the J gene lost 1 base, with 13 bases spanning the gap. CDR3 DNA: TGTGCCAGCAGTTCGTTGGGAGTATCCCAAGAGACCCAGTACTTC. The encoded protein is CASSSLGVSQETQYF.

The chain is built from TRBV6-5 and TRBJ2-7; 9 positions match TRBD1. Germline-derived CDR1 and CDR2 are MNHEY and SVGAGI. V was clipped by 6 bases and J by 12 bases; unmatched bases: 6. The CDR3 is 11 amino acids. CDR3 loop: CASRGQGSSYF. The CDR3 DNA follows: TGTGCCAGCAGGGGACAGGGATCTTCGTACTTC.

This clone came up a few times. The genes are TRBV18 and TRBJ1-4, with no clear D. The germline CDR1 and CDR2 sequences are KGHSH and LQKENI. The CDR3 is made up of 15 amino acids. Trimming cost V 3 bases and J 6 bases, with 14 bases left between them. The CDR3 sequence is CASSPLLRSDEKLFF. In DNA, the CDR3 is TGTGCCAGCTCACCTCTCCTAAGGAGTGATGAAAAACTGTTTTTT. Supplemented by reference TRBV18 and TRBJ1-4, the full variable domain reads NAGVMQNPRHLVRRRGQEARLRCSPMKGHSHVYWYRQLPEEGLKFMVYLQKENIIDESGMPKERFSAEFPKEGPSILRIQQVVRGDSAAYFCASSPLLRSDEKLFFGSGTQLSVL.

The chain links TRBV4-1 to TRBJ2-7; 7 bases line up with TRBD2. CDR1 and CDR2 (germline): MGHRA, YSYEKL. CDR3 size: 15 residues. The junction had 7 bases not matched to a gene; V was cut back by 3 bases and J by 2 bases. Here the CDR3 reads CASSQPARGTYEQYF. As DNA, the CDR3 is TGCGCCAGCAGCCAGCCGGCGCGGGGGACCTACGAGCAGTACTTC.

The J gene is TRBJ1-5, the V gene TRBV4-1; 7 nucleotides agree with TRBD1. CDR1 and CDR2 (germline): MGHRA, YSYEKL. V lost 3 bases to trimming and J lost 2 bases; unmatched junction nucleotides: 4. There are 15 residues in the CDR3. The CDR3 region has the DNA TGCGCCAGCAGCCAGGCAGGGGGAGGCAATCAGCCCCAGCATTTT. Residues: CASSQAGGGNQPQHF.

J is TRBJ1-2 and V is TRBV20-1; 7 bases agree with TRBD1. The germline V gene has CDR1 DFQATT and CDR2 SNEGSKA (reference sequence). The CDR3 has 11 residues. The J segment lost 8 bases and the V segment lost 5 bases, leaving 5 bases of the junction unmatched. The CDR3 region is CSARTGGGYTF. The CDR3 region has the DNA TGCAGTGCTCGGACAGGCGGGGGCTACACCTTC.

The chain employs TRBV21-1 and TRBJ1-3; TRBD1 was called by the table and not checked on the DNA. TRBV21-1 is a recognized pseudogene. The CDR3 has 16 amino acids. CDR3 residues: CASSKAGTRQGCTIYF. The CDR3 DNA reads TGTGCCAGCAGCAAAGCGGGAACCAGACAGGGGTGCACCATATATTTT.

This sequence joins TRBV27 and TRBJ1-1; weak D call: TRBD1 (5 bases). The CDR3 covers 15 residues. Germline V gene sequence: CDR1 MNHEY, CDR2 SMNVEV (reference sequence). V was shortened by 0 bases and J by 1 base, with 9 bases between the two germline ends. CDR3 DNA: TGTGCCAGCAGTTTATCCCCCCAGGGGAACACTGAAGCTTTCTTT. This translates into CASSLSPQGNTEAFF.

The V and J genes are TRBV28 and TRBJ1-4; the match to TRBD1 covers 9 bases. The CDR3 covers 14 residues. The V gene end was trimmed by 4 bases and the J gene end by 3 bases; junction bases not matched to a gene: 0. The germline V gene has CDR1 MDHEN and CDR2 SYDVKM. Written as DNA, the CDR3 is TGTGCCAGCAGTTGGACAGGGGCTAATGAAAAACTGTTTTTT. This translates into CASSWTGANEKLFF.

This chain joins TRBV10-3 and TRBJ2-7; 8 positions agree with TRBD2. The length of the CDR3 is 15 residues. Trimming took 6 bases from V and 0 from J; bases not matched to a gene: 7. The germline V gene has CDR1 ENHRY and CDR2 SYGVKD. CDR3: CAISSVAGRSYEQYF. The CDR3 DNA reads TGTGCCATCAGCTCAGTAGCGGGACGCTCCTACGAGCAGTACTTC.

This clone turned up a few times. The V and J genes are TRBV4-1 and TRBJ2-7; 7 bases match TRBD2. The trim removed 2 bases at V and 4 bases at J, leaving 8 bases unmatched. Germline values: CDR1 MGHRA, CDR2 YSYEKL. This CDR3 is 15 amino acids long. The CDR3 protein is CASSQPSRGDYEQYF. DNA of the CDR3: TGCGCCAGCAGCCAACCATCCCGGGGGGATTACGAGCAGTACTTC.

This chain links TRBV18 with TRBJ1-2, with 11 bases identical to TRBD1. J was trimmed by 8 bases and V by 5 bases; bases with no gene match: 7. The CDR3 consists of 14 residues. CDR1 is KGHSH, CDR2 LQKENI, per germline. CDR3 protein: CASSSGTGGNGYTF. DNA of the CDR3: TGTGCCAGCTCATCCGGGACAGGGGGTAACGGCTACACCTTC.

CDR3 in DNA: TGTGCCAGCTCACTCACTCCTTTGAGGGCGAACCAGCCCCAGCATTTT. Protein product: CASSLTPLRANQPQHF. The chain is built from TRBV18 and TRBJ1-5, with D uncertain. Germline V gene sequence: CDR1 KGHSH, CDR2 LQKENI. V shed 4 bases and J shed 7 bases, with 20 bases lying between them. There are 16 residues in the CDR3.

The chain links TRBV6-1 to TRBJ1-1; 10 bases are a match to TRBD1. The CDR3 covers 13 residues. Germline-derived CDR1 and CDR2 are MNHNS and SASEGT. J gave up 12 bases and V 3 bases, and 7 bases lay outside the gene matches. The CDR3 reads CASSDDRGLRSFF. As DNA, the CDR3 is TGTGCCAGCAGTGACGACAGGGGGCTTAGGTCTTTCTTT.

The chain couples TRBV6-5 to TRBJ1-2; maybe TRBD1 (5 bases). Germline CDR1 is MNHEY and CDR2 is SVGAGI. V was trimmed by 3 bases and J by 4 bases, leaving 12 bases between them. The CDR3 covers 14 residues. The CDR3 bases are TGTGCCAGCAGTTATGGAGGGACTTCCTATGGCTACACCTTC. Amino acids: CASSYGGTSYGYTF.

The rearrangement joins TRBV4-3 to TRBJ2-1, with D perhaps matching TRBD2 (6 bases). The germline V gene encodes CDR1 LGHNA and CDR2 YSLEER. The CDR3 runs to 13 residues. V was trimmed by 1 base and J by 9 bases, leaving 10 bases between them. The CDR3 reads CASSQAPGVEQFF. CDR3 nucleotide sequence: TGCGCCAGCAGCCAAGCCCCGGGGGTTGAGCAGTTCTTC.

The chain uses TRBV6-6 and TRBJ2-7; 10 nucleotides line up with TRBD2. V shed 8 bases and J 2 bases; nucleotides not matched to a gene: 12. There are 16 residues in the CDR3. CDR1 and CDR2 from the germline V gene are MNHNY and SVGAGI (reference sequence). The CDR3 sequence is CASRTSLAGNAYEQYF. CDR3 nucleotides: TGTGCCAGCCGGACCTCACTAGCGGGAAACGCCTACGAGCAGTACTTC.

This clone was recorded a few times. The chain couples TRBV29-1 to TRBJ2-1; weak D call: TRBD2 (5 bases). The CDR3 sequence is 11 residues long. Germline assignment: CDR1 SQVTM and CDR2 ANQGSEA. V was trimmed by 7 bases and J by 6 bases, leaving 10 bases between them. The CDR3 nucleotides read TGCAGCGCGGGGTACATCAATGAGCAGTTCTTC. As protein: CSAGYINEQFF.

V is TRBV6-5 and J is TRBJ2-1; 8 bases are shared with TRBD1. This CDR3 contains 12 residues. Germline V gene sequence: CDR1 MNHEY, CDR2 SVGAGI. V trimming: 4 bases; J trimming: 10 bases; junction bases outside the gene matches: 3. The CDR3 DNA is TGTGCCAGCAGTTCAGGGACAGGAGAGCAGTTCTTC. Encoded protein: CASSSGTGEQFF.

The V and J genes are TRBV9 and TRBJ2-7; D might be TRBD2 (6 bases). The V gene lost 3 bases and the J gene lost 2 bases, with 9 bases spanning the gap. Germline V gene sequence: CDR1 SGDLS, CDR2 YYNGEE. The CDR3 consists of 13 residues. This chain's CDR3 is CASSAGGPYEQYF. In DNA, the CDR3 is TGTGCCAGCAGCGCCGGGGGACCCTACGAGCAGTACTTC.

The chain uses TRBV7-3 and TRBJ2-1, with 8 bases identical to TRBD1. This CDR3 is built from 16 residues. Trimming removed 2 bases from V and 0 bases from J; junction bases left unmatched: 3. Germline V gene data show CDR1 as SGHTA and CDR2 as FQGTGA. CDR3 protein: CASSLAGGNSYNEQFF. CDR3 coding DNA: TGTGCCAGCAGCTTAGCAGGGGGCAACTCCTACAATGAGCAGTTCTTC.

The CDR3 region is CASSTGTGDTNEQFF. The DNA of the CDR3 is TGTGCCAGTAGTACCGGGACAGGGGACACCAATGAGCAGTTCTTC. The rearrangement joins TRBV19 to TRBJ2-1; 10 positions match TRBD1. The germline gives CDR1 LNHDA, CDR2 SQIVND (reference sequence). V was pared by 4 bases and J by 6 bases, with 6 bases of the junction left unmatched. This CDR3 region has 15 residues.

This clone was seen a few times. The V call is TRBV19, the J call TRBJ2-7, with 12 bases identical to TRBD1. From germline, CDR1 is LNHDA and CDR2 SQIVND (reference sequence). This CDR3 has 16 amino acids. J lost 0 bases, V lost 7 bases, and 7 bases had no gene match. This CDR3 reads CASKSSGQGASYEQYF. CDR3 nucleotides: TGTGCCAGTAAATCTTCGGGACAGGGGGCCTCCTACGAGCAGTACTTC.